This record looks at one TCR beta chain sequence and its context. Its antigen is not known. The data are from a study of beta chain features in type 1 diabetes. Findings and limits, study-wide: Patients with Type 1 diabetes showed moderately but significantly shorter TCRB CDR3s in all four CD4+ subsets. Patients and controls would be equally affected if PCR favored shorter templates.

Expressed TCRB transcripts were sequenced after all isolated RNA was converted to cDNA. Using immunoSEQ multiplex PCR, the repertoire was profiled, and TCRdb retains in-frame clones only, with some absent. This table has around 690,000 clones, around 12% appearing once. The CDR3 sequence is 16 residues long. CD4+ naive, central memory, regulatory and stem cell-like memory cells were sorted via CD45RO/CCR7/CD25/CD127/CD95/CD27. The chain carries TRBV21-1 and TRBJ2-1. TRBV21-1 is noted as a pseudogene. What was sequenced was naive CD4+ T cells from blood. The receptor was derived from a man younger than 45 with type 1 diabetes. This CDR3 is CASSPFGGEGFDEQFF. As DNA, the CDR3 is TGTGCCAGCAGTCCCTTCGGGGGCGAGGGGTTTGATGAGCAGTTCTTC.